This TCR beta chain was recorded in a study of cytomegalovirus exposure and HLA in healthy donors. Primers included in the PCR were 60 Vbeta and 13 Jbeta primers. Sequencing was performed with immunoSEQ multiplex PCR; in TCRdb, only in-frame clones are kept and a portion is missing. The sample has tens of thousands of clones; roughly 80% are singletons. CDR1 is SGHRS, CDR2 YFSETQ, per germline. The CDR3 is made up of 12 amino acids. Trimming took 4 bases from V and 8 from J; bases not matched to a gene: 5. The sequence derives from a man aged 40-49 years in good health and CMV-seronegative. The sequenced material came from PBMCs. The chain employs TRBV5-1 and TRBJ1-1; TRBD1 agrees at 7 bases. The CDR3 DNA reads TGCGCCAGCAGCCATGACAGGGCCGAAGCTTTCTTT. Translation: CASSHDRAEAFF.